This note documents a single T cell receptor beta chain sequence. Per the germline V gene, CDR1 is LNHDA and CDR2 is SQIVND (reference sequence). The CDR3 extends over 15 amino acids. Trimming left V 5 bases short and J 6 bases short, with 17 bases between. Under the authors' procedure: Counts of nucleated cells, estimated from reference gene primer amplification, were obtained. TCRdb's table, derived via immunoSEQ multiplex PCR, lists solely in-frame clones and lacks some. D and trimming come from the DNA, and the V and J calls and clone size come from that table. The sample holds 350,000 to 400,000 clones; 90% to 95% are singletons and the top ten take just over 0.85%. Participants were aged about 18 to 100 years from more than 20 US areas. Exposed participants came across a COVID-19 case within 2 weeks before study entry. The entry originates in a study of blood T cell repertoires in COVID-19. Study overall: In each case, the material was cDNA or gDNA derived from T cells, B-cell-depleted T cells, or PBMCs.

The sample consisted of PBMCs or T cells enriched from blood (not recorded which). The rearrangement uses TRBV19 and TRBJ2-1, with a tentative D call TRBD2 (5 bases). This receptor was identified in a woman between 35 and 50 years old who had been exposed to COVID-19. The CDR3 nucleotides are TGTGCCAGTAGTCGAAACAGCGGTCAAGGCAATGAGCAGTTCTTC. This gives the protein CASSRNSGQGNEQFF.